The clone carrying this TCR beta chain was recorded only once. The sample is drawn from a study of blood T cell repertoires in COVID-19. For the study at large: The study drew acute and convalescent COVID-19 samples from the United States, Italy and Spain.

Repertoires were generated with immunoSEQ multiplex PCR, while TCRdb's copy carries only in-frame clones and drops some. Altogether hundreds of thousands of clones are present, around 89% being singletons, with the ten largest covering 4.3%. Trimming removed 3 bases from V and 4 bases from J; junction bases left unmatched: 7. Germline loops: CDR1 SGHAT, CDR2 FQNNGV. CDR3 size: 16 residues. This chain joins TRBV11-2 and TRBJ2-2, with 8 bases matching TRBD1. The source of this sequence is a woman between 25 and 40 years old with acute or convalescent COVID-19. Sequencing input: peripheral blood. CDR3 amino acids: CASSFLTGTGTGELFF. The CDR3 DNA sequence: TGTGCCAGCAGCTTCTTAACCGGGACAGGCACCGGGGAGCTGTTTTTT.